This is a list of T cell receptor beta chains from one sample in a study of T cell repertoires in cytomegalovirus infection. TCRdb re-called the reads with MiXCR, one entry per CDR3 protein. Here the sample spans around 740,000 distinct CDR3 sequences, roughly a third being singletons. Sequencing used PBMCs. Source of these receptors: a human donor in good health (CMV status not recorded). Some clones in this sample may be carry-over from other donors' samples. CDR3s include the opening cysteine and the closing phenylalanine or tryptophan. A D gene is named only where the DNA matches it firmly. A clone size is listed for some rows: how often the clone was seen (once, few, many), or a class if it is expanded.

CDR3 protein,CDR3 DNA,clone size,D gene,V gene,J gene
CASMKDRGRYGTEAFF,TGTGCCAGCATGAAGGACAGGGGGCGTTATGGCACTGAAGCTTTCTTT,NA,TRBD1,TRBV2,TRBJ1-1
CASSLEAGTDTQYF,TGCGCCAGCAGCTTGGAGGCAGGCACAGATACGCAGTATTTT,NA,NA,TRBV5-1,TRBJ2-3
CATSSGVILNEQFF,TGTGCCACCAGTTCCGGGGTGATTCTCAATGAGCAGTTCTTC,NA,NA,TRBV24-1,TRBJ2-1
CASSSSGTENGYTF,TGTGCCAGCAGTTCATCCGGGACAGAGAATGGCTACACCTTC,NA,TRBD1,TRBV28,TRBJ1-2
CASSRTGVLAEQYF,TGTGCCAGCAGCCGGACAGGGGTACTTGCTGAGCAGTACTTC,NA,TRBD1,TRBV7-8,TRBJ2-7
CSALVAGDLYNEQFF,TGCAGTGCACTCGTAGCGGGAGATCTCTACAATGAGCAGTTCTTC,NA,TRBD2,TRBV20-1,TRBJ2-1
CASSLGPPGGNQPQHF,TGTGCCAGCAGCTTAGGACCCCCGGGCGGCAATCAGCCCCAGCATTTT,few,NA,TRBV7-9,TRBJ1-5
CSARVTNQPQHF,TGCAGTGCTAGGGTGACCAATCAGCCCCAGCATTTT,few,NA,TRBV20-1,TRBJ1-5
CASSLSGFGGELFF,TGTGCCAGCAGCTTGTCAGGATTCGGCGGGGAGCTGTTTTTT,few,NA,TRBV5-5,TRBJ2-2
CASSLFSGQVDYNEQFF,TGTGCCAGCAGCTTATTTTCGGGACAAGTCGACTACAATGAGCAGTTCTTC,few,NA,TRBV7-8,TRBJ2-1
CASSPRQAYNEQFF,TGTGCCAGCAGCCCCAGACAGGCCTACAATGAGCAGTTCTTC,many,NA,TRBV7-8,TRBJ2-1
CASSLDPDTGELFF,TGTGCCAGCAGCTTAGATCCGGACACCGGGGAGCTGTTTTTT,many,NA,TRBV7-6,TRBJ2-2
CAWNGGGNSPLHF,TGTGCCTGGAATGGTGGAGGGAATTCACCCCTCCACTTT,NA,NA,TRBV30,TRBJ1-6
CASSQDLVGGGGPYDYTF,TGCGCCAGCAGCCAAGATTTGGTAGGGGGCGGGGGACCTTATGACTACACCTTC,NA,TRBD1,TRBV4-1,TRBJ1-2
CASSLGWRGERNEQFF,TGTGCCAGCAGCTTAGGGTGGCGGGGGGAAAGGAATGAGCAGTTCTTC,many,TRBD2,TRBV7-2,TRBJ2-1
CASTSGRGGPGETQYF,TGTGCCAGCACCAGTGGGCGGGGGGGCCCGGGAGAGACCCAGTACTTC,few,TRBD2,TRBV12-3/TRBV12-4,TRBJ2-5
CASSFSLQVKEETQYF,TGTGCCAGCAGTTTCTCCCTACAGGTGAAGGAAGAGACCCAGTACTTC,few,NA,TRBV28,TRBJ2-5
CASSYRGANIQYF,TGTGCCAGCAGTTACCGAGGGGCAAACATTCAGTACTTC,few,NA,TRBV6-2/TRBV6-3,TRBJ2-4
CSARPPGRGTVYEQFF,TGCAGTGCTAGACCCCCGGGGCGGGGGACGGTGTATGAGCAGTTCTTC,NA,TRBD2,TRBV20-1,TRBJ2-1
CASSIEREGSTGELFF,TGTGCCAGCAGTATCGAGCGGGAGGGAAGCACCGGGGAGCTGTTTTTT,NA,TRBD2,TRBV27,TRBJ2-2
CASSSYGQSYEQYF,TGTGCCAGCAGCTCTTATGGACAAAGCTACGAGCAGTACTTC,many,NA,TRBV7-2,TRBJ2-7
CASSMSGENTEAFF,TGCGCCAGCAGCATGTCAGGGGAGAACACTGAAGCTTTCTTT,NA,NA,TRBV5-1,TRBJ1-1
CASSSGQGTAPFSYEQYF,TGTGCCAGCAGCTCAGGACAGGGCACGGCCCCATTCTCCTACGAGCAGTACTTC,few,TRBD1,TRBV7-9,TRBJ2-7
CASTTSNSGRYTF,TGTGCCTCCACTACGAGCAATTCGGGACGCTACACCTTC,NA,NA,TRBV24-1,TRBJ1-2
CASSPRPESWADTQYF,TGTGCCAGCAGCCCCCGACCGGAGTCGTGGGCAGATACGCAGTATTTT,NA,NA,TRBV4-2,TRBJ2-3